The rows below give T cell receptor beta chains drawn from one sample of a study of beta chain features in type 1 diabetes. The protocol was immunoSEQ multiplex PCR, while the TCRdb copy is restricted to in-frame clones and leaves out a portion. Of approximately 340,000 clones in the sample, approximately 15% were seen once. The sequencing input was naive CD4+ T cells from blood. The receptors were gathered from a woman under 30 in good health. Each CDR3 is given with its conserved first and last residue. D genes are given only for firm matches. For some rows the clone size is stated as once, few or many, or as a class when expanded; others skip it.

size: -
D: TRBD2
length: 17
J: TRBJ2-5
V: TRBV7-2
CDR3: CASSSVTSGRAWETQYF
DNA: TGTGCCAGCAGCTCGGTGACTAGCGGGAGGGCCTGGGAGACCCAGTACTTC

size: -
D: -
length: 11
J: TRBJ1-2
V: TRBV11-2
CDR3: CASSGRVGYTF
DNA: TGTGCCAGCAGCGGTCGAGTAGGCTACACCTTC

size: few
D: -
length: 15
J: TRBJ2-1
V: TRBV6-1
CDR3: CASRERRSSYNEQFF
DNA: TGTGCCAGCAGGGAGCGGAGAAGCTCCTACAATGAGCAGTTCTTC

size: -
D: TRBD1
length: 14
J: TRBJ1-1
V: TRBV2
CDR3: CASSEDRGPTEAFF
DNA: TGTGCCAGCAGCGAGGACAGGGGTCCCACTGAAGCTTTCTTT

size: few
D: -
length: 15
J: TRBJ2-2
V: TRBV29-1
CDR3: CSVFRGSGGTGELFF
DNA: TGCAGCGTCTTCCGCGGTTCCGGAGGTACCGGGGAGCTGTTTTTT

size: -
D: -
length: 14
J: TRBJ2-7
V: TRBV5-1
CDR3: CASSLVGFGWEQYF
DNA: TGCGCCAGCAGCTTGGTCGGGTTCGGATGGGAGCAGTACTTC

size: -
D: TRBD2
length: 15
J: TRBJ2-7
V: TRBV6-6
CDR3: CASSYGLAGEYEQYF
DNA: TGTGCCAGCAGTTACGGACTAGCGGGAGAATACGAGCAGTACTTC

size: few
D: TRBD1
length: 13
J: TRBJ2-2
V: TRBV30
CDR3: CAWDRVGTGELFF
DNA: TGTGCCTGGGACAGGGTGGGCACCGGGGAGCTGTTTTTT

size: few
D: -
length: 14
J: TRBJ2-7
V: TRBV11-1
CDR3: CASSLRTPSYEQYF
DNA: TGTGCCAGCAGCTTGAGAACCCCCTCCTACGAGCAGTACTTC

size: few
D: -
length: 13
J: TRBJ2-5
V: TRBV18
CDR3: CASSLNAQETQYF
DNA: TGTGCCAGCTCACTCAATGCGCAAGAGACCCAGTACTTC

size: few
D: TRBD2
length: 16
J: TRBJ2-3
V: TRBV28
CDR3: CASKAGDLISTDTQYF
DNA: TGTGCCAGCAAGGCGGGAGACCTGATTAGCACAGATACGCAGTATTTT

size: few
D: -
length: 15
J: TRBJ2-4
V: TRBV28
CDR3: CASSGATAGENIQYF
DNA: TGTGCCAGCAGTGGGGCAACGGCAGGAGAAAACATTCAGTACTTC